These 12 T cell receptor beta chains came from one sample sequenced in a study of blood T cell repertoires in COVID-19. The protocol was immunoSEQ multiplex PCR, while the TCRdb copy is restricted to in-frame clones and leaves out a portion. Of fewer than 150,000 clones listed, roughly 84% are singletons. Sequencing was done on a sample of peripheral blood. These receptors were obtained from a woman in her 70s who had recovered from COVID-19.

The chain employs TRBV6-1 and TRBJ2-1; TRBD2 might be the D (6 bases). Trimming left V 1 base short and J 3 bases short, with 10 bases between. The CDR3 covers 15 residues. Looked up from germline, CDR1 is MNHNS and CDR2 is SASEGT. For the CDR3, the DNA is TGTGCCAGCAGTGAAGTTCGGGAGAACTACAATGAGCAGTTCTTC. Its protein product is CASSEVRENYNEQFF.

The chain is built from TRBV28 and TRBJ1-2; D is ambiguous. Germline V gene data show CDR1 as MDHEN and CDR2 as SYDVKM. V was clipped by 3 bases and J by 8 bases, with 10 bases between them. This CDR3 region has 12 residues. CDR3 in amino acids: CASSFGAGGYTF. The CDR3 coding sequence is TGTGCCAGCAGTTTTGGCGCGGGGGGCTACACCTTC.

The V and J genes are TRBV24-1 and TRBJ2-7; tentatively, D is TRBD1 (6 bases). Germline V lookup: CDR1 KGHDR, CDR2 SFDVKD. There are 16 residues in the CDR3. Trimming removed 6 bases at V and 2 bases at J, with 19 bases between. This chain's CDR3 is CATSTGSGLRPYEQYF. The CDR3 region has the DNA TGTGCCACCAGTACAGGGTCCGGACTTAGACCCTACGAGCAGTACTTC.

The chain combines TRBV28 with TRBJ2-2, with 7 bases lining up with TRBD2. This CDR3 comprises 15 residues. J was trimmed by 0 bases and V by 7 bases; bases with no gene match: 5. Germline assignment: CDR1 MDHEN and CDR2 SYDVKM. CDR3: CASIPGGANTGELFF. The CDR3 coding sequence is TGTGCCAGCATTCCGGGGGGAGCGAACACCGGGGAGCTGTTTTTT.

The CDR3 here is CASSVGTPSYEQYF. The CDR3 DNA is TGTGCCAGCAGCGTTGGGACACCATCCTACGAGCAGTACTTC. The chain is built from TRBV9 and TRBJ2-7, with a weak D call TRBD1 (6 bases). Germline V gene lookup returns CDR1 SGDLS and CDR2 YYNGEE. V shed 2 bases and J shed 1 base, with 10 bases lying between them. This CDR3 spans 14 amino acids.

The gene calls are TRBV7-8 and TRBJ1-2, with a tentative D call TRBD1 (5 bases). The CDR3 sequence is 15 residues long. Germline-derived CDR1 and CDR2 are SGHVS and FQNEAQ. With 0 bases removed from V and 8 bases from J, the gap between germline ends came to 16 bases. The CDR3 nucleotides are TGTGCCAGCAGCTTAGCGATTGGGGGAGGAGGCGGCTACACCTTC. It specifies CASSLAIGGGGGYTF.

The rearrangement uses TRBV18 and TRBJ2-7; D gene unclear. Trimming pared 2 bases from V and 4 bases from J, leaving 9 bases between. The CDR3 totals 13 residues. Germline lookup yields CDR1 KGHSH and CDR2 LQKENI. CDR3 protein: CASSPGQPYEQYF. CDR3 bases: TGTGCCAGCTCACCAGGGCAGCCTTACGAGCAGTACTTC.

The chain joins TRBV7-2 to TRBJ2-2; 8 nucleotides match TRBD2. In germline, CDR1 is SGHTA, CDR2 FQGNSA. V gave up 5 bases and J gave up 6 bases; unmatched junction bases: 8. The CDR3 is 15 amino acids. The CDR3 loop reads CASSPVPGGPGELFF. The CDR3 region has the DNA TGTGCCAGCAGCCCGGTCCCGGGGGGGCCCGGGGAGCTGTTTTTT.

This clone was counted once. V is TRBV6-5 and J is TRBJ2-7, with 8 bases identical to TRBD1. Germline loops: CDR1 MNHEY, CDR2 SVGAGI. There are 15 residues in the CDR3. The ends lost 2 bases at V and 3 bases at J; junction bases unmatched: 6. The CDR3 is CASSYERTGLYEQYF. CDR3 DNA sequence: TGTGCCAGCAGTTACGAGCGGACAGGGCTCTACGAGCAGTACTTC.

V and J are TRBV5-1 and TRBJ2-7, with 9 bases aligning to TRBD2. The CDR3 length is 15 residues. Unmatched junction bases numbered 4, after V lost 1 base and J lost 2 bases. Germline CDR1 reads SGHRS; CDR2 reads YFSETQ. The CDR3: CASSLLAGNTYEQYF. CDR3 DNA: TGCGCCAGCAGCTTGCTAGCGGGGAATACCTACGAGCAGTACTTC.

CDR3 bases: TGTGCCAGCAGCTTATCGACAGAGCCTCCCCCCTACGAGCAGTACTTC. Its translation is CASSLSTEPPPYEQYF. The rearrangement joins TRBV7-2 to TRBJ2-7, with D perhaps TRBD1 (5 bases). With 2 bases removed from V and 2 bases from J, the gap between germline ends came to 16 bases. Germline values: CDR1 SGHTA, CDR2 FQGNSA. The CDR3 has 16 amino acids.

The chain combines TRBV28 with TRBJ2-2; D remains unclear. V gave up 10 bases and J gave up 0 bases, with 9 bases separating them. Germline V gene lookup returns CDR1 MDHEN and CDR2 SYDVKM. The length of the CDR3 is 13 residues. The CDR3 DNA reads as TGTGCCACCCTAGACTCGAACACCGGGGAGCTGTTTTTT. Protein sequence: CATLDSNTGELFF.